This record covers a single T cell receptor beta chain. The target antigen is unknown. Germline V CDR1 and CDR2: SGHTA, FQGTGA. The junction had 7 bases not matched to a gene; V was cut back by 2 bases and J by 7 bases. The CDR3 has 17 amino acids. The data stem from a study of cytomegalovirus exposure and HLA in healthy donors. Study information: The same platform used for the approximately 700 first-cohort repertoires was also used for the 130 or so validation repertoires, as a later analysis reported. The study, taken as a whole, reports: Among the CMV-associated chains, a few were confirmed in vitro as specific for CMV antigens. According to the study, 160 or so TCR beta chains were cytomegalovirus-associated.

Profiling relied on immunoSEQ multiplex PCR, and the TCRdb table lists in-frame clones only, not all of them. The data contain approximately 200,000 clones, about 86% of them singletons. Separate from the roughly 720-subject first cohort was the approximately 120-subject validation cohort, to which the donors belonged. The clonotype was recovered from a woman between 18 and 30 years old in good health and CMV-seronegative. This chain connects TRBV7-3 to TRBJ2-4; 14 bases line up with TRBD2. Source material: PBMCs. CDR3: CASSLAGTSGSRNIQYF. In DNA form, the CDR3 reads TGTGCCAGCAGCTTAGCCGGGACTAGCGGGAGTCGGAACATTCAGTACTTC.